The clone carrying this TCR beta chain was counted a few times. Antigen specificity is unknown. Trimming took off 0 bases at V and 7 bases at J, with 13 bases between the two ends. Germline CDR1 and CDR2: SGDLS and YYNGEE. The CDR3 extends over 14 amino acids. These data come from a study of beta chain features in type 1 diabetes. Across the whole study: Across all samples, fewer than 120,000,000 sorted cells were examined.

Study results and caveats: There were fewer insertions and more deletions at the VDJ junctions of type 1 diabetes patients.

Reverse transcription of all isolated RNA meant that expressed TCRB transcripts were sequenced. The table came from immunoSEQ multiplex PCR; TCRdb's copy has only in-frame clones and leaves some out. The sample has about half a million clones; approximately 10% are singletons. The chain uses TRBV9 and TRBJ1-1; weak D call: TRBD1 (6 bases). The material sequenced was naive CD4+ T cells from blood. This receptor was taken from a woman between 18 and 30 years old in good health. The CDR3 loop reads CASSVGTAENEAFF. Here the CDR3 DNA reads TGTGCCAGCAGCGTAGGGACAGCTGAAAATGAAGCTTTCTTT.